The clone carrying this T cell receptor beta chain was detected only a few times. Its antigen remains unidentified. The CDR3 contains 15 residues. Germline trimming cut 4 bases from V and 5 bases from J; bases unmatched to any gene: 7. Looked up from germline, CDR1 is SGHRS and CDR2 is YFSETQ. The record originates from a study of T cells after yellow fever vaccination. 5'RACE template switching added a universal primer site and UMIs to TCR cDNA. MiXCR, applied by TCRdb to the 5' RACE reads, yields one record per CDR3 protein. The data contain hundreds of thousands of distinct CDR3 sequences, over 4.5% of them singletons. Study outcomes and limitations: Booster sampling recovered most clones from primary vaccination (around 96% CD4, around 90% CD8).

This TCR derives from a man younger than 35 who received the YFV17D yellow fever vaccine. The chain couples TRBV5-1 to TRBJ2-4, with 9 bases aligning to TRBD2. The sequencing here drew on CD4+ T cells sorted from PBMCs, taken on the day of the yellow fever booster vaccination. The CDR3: CASSRQGGGENIQYF. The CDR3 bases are TGCGCCAGCAGCCGACAAGGCGGGGGGGAAAACATTCAGTACTTC. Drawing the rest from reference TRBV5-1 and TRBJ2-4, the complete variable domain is KAGVTQTPRYLIKTRGQQVTLSCSPISGHRSVSWYQQTPGQGLQFLFEYFSETQRNKGNFPGRFSGRQFSNSRSEMNVSTLELGDSALYLCASSRQGGGENIQYFGAGTRLSVL.